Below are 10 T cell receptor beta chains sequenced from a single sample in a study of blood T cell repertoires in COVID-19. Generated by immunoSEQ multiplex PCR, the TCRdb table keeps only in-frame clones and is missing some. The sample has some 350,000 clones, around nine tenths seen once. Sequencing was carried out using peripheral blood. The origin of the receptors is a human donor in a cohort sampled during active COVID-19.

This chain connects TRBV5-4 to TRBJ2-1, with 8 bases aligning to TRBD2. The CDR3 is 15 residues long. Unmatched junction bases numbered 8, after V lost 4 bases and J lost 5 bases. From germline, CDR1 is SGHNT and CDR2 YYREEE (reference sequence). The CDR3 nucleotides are TGTGCCAGCAGCACCGGAGCGGGAGTGGACAATGAGCAGTTCTTC. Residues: CASSTGAGVDNEQFF.

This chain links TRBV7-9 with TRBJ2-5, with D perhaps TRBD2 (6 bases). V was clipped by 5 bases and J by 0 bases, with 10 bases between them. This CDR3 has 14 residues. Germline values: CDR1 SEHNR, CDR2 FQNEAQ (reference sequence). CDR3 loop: CASSARTNQETQYF. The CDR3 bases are TGTGCCAGCAGCGCTAGGACTAACCAAGAGACCCAGTACTTC.

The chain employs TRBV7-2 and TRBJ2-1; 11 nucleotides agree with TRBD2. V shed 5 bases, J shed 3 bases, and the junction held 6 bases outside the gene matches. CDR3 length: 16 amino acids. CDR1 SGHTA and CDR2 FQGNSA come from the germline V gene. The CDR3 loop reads CASSPRLAGNYNEQFF. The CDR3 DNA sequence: TGTGCCAGCAGCCCGCGACTAGCGGGAAACTACAATGAGCAGTTCTTC. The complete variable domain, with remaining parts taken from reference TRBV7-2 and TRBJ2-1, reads GAGVSQSPSNKVTEKGKDVELRCDPISGHTALYWYRQSLGQGLEFLIYFQGNSAPDKSGLPSDRFSAERTGGSVSTLTIQRTQQEDSAVYLCASSPRLAGNYNEQFFGPGTRLTVL.

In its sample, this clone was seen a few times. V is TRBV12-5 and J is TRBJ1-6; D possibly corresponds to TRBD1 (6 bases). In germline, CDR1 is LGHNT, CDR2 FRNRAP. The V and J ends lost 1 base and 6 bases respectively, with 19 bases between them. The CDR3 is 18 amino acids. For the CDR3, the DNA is TGTGCTAGTGGTTTGGACGGGTGGACAATAGGGGGTAATTCACCCCTCCACTTT. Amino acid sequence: CASGLDGWTIGGNSPLHF.

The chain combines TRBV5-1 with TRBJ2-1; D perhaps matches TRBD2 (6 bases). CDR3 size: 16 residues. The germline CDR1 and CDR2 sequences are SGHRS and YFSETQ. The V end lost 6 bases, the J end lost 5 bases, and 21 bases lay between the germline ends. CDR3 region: CASTPRSGRDHNEQFF. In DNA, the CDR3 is TGCGCCAGCACCCCCCGTTCCGGGAGAGATCACAATGAGCAGTTCTTC. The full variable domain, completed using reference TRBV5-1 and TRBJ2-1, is KAGVTQTPRYLIKTRGQQVTLSCSPISGHRSVSWYQQTPGQGLQFLFEYFSETQRNKGNFPGRFSGRQFSNSRSEMNVSTLELGDSALYLCASTPRSGRDHNEQFFGPGTRLTVL.

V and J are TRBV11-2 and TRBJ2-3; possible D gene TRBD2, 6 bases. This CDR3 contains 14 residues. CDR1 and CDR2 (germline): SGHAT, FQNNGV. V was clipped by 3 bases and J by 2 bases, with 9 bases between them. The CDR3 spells CASSFERVTDTQYF. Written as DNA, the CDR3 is TGTGCCAGCAGCTTCGAGCGGGTCACAGATACGCAGTATTTT.

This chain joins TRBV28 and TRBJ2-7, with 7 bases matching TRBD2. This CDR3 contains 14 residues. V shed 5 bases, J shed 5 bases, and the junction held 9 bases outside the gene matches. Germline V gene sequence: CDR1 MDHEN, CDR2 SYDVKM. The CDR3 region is CASSPGGGVNEQYF. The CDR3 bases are TGTGCCAGCAGTCCTGGGGGAGGGGTCAACGAGCAGTACTTC.

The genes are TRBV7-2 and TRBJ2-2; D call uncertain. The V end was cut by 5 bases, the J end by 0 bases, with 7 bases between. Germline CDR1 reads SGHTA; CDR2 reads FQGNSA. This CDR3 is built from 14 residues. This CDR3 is CASSLSSNTGELFF. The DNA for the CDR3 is TGTGCCAGCAGCCTATCCTCGAACACCGGGGAGCTGTTTTTT.

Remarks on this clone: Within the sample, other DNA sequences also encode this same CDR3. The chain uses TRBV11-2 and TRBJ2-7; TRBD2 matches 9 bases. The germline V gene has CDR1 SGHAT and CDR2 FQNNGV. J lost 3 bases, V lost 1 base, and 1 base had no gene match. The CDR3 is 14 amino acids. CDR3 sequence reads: CASSLGLADYEQYF. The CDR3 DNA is TGTGCCAGCAGCTTAGGACTAGCGGACTACGAGCAGTACTTC.

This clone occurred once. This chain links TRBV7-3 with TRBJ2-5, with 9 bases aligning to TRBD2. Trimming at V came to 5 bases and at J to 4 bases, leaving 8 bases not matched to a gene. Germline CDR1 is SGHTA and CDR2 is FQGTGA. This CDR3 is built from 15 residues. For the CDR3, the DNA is TGTGCCAGCAGCCAAGACGCGGGGGGGGGAGAGACCCAGTACTTC. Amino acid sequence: CASSQDAGGGETQYF.